The 10 T cell receptor beta chains below were found in one sample sequenced in a study of cytomegalovirus exposure and HLA in healthy donors. Primers: 60 Vbeta forward and 13 Jbeta reverse. Repertoires were generated with immunoSEQ multiplex PCR, while TCRdb's copy carries only in-frame clones and drops some. In the table there are roughly 160,000 clones, around three quarters of which are singletons. Material for sequencing was PBMCs. The source of these receptors is a man aged 30 to 45 in good health and CMV-seropositive.

This sequence joins TRBV6-1 and TRBJ2-7, with D possibly matching TRBD2 (6 bases). The CDR3 length is 16 residues. The germline V gene encodes CDR1 MNHNS and CDR2 SASEGT. Between the trimmed V and J ends, which lost 4 bases and 3 bases, there was a span of 19 bases. In nucleotides, the CDR3 is TGTGCCAGCAGTGCGAGGGGACTTCCGAGGGGCTACGAGCAGTACTTC. It encodes CASSARGLPRGYEQYF.

The rearrangement uses TRBV5-1 and TRBJ1-5, with a weak D call TRBD1 (6 bases). V shed 1 base and J shed 4 bases, with 12 bases lying between them. Germline V gene data show CDR1 as SGHRS and CDR2 as YFSETQ. The CDR3 is made up of 15 amino acids. CDR3 residues: CASSLLGQPNQPQHF. CDR3 coding DNA: TGCGCCAGCAGCTTGCTCGGACAGCCTAATCAGCCCCAGCATTTT. Based on the CDR3 plus reference TRBV5-1 and TRBJ1-5, the full variable domain is KAGVTQTPRYLIKTRGQQVTLSCSPISGHRSVSWYQQTPGQGLQFLFEYFSETQRNKGNFPGRFSGRQFSNSRSEMNVSTLELGDSALYLCASSLLGQPNQPQHFGDGTRLSIL.

This chain connects TRBV5-1 to TRBJ1-4, with 7 bases that match TRBD1. The V gene end was trimmed by 0 bases and the J gene end by 4 bases; junction bases not matched to a gene: 3. Looked up from germline, CDR1 is SGHRS and CDR2 is YFSETQ. The CDR3 runs to 15 residues. The CDR3: CASSLEGQSNEKLFF. CDR3 coding DNA: TGCGCCAGCAGCTTGGAGGGACAGAGTAATGAAAAACTGTTTTTT.

V usage is TRBV9 and J usage is TRBJ2-7; D is possibly TRBD1 (5 bases). Germline V gives CDR1 SGDLS, CDR2 YYNGEE. The length of the CDR3 is 16 residues. The V end was cut by 0 bases, the J end by 5 bases, with 18 bases between. The CDR3 is CASSVGGHFQMDEQYF. CDR3 coding DNA: TGTGCCAGCAGCGTAGGCGGACATTTTCAGATGGACGAGCAGTACTTC. Filled out from reference TRBV9 and TRBJ2-7, the complete variable domain reads DSGVTQTPKHLITATGQRVTLRCSPRSGDLSVYWYQQSLDQGLQFLIQYYNGEERAKGNILERFSAQQFPDLHSELNLSSLELGDSALYFCASSVGGHFQMDEQYFGPGTRLTVT.

The genes are TRBV7-7 and TRBJ1-5, with D tentatively TRBD1 (5 bases). The V and J ends lost 5 bases and 2 bases respectively, with 22 bases between them. The germline V gene encodes CDR1 SSHAT and CDR2 FNYEAQ (reference sequence). CDR3 length: 18 residues. The CDR3 loop is CASSPYQQVRTGNQPQHF. The DNA for the CDR3 is TGTGCCAGCAGCCCGTACCAACAGGTCAGGACGGGCAATCAGCCCCAGCATTTT.

The chain is built from TRBV13 and TRBJ1-4; 8 nucleotides align to TRBD1. The CDR3 is 15 residues long. Germline V gives CDR1 PRHDT, CDR2 FYEKMQ (reference sequence). Trimming cost V 4 bases and J 4 bases; bases outside gene matches: 5. The CDR3, as DNA: TGTGCCAGCAGCTCAACAGGGGGTTATAATGAAAAACTGTTTTTT. Protein product: CASSSTGGYNEKLFF.

This clone was counted a single time. This chain joins TRBV2 and TRBJ1-5; TRBD1 agrees at 7 bases. The V segment lost 4 bases and the J segment 5 bases; nucleotides outside the gene matches: 5. Germline V gives CDR1 SNHLY, CDR2 FYNNEI. The CDR3 sequence is 14 residues long. CDR3 in amino acids: CASSVTGSYQPQHF. The CDR3 region has the DNA TGTGCCAGCAGTGTGACAGGGTCCTATCAGCCCCAGCATTTT.

The rearrangement uses TRBV5-6 and TRBJ2-3; 8 bases match TRBD1. Trimming took 4 bases from V and 1 from J; bases not matched to a gene: 2. Germline CDR1 reads SGHDT; CDR2 reads YYEEEE. The CDR3 totals 14 residues. In DNA form, the CDR3 reads TGTGCCAGCAGCGCGGACAGGGGCACAGATACGCAGTATTTT. It translates to CASSADRGTDTQYF.

The chain recombines TRBV7-2 with TRBJ1-5; D gene unclear. Trimming took 4 bases from V and 6 from J, leaving 10 bases between them. Germline V gene sequence: CDR1 SGHTA, CDR2 FQGNSA. The CDR3 length is 13 residues. Written as DNA, the CDR3 is TGTGCCAGCAGCTCGCAGACGGGTCAGCCCCAGCATTTT. It encodes CASSSQTGQPQHF.

V is TRBV28 and J is TRBJ2-5, with D unclear. Looked up from germline, CDR1 is MDHEN and CDR2 is SYDVKM. With 1 base removed from V and 0 bases from J, the gap between germline ends came to 6 bases. This CDR3 comprises 14 residues. CDR3 sequence: CASSLLDNQETQYF. In nucleotides, the CDR3 is TGTGCCAGCAGTTTATTAGACAACCAAGAGACCCAGTACTTC.